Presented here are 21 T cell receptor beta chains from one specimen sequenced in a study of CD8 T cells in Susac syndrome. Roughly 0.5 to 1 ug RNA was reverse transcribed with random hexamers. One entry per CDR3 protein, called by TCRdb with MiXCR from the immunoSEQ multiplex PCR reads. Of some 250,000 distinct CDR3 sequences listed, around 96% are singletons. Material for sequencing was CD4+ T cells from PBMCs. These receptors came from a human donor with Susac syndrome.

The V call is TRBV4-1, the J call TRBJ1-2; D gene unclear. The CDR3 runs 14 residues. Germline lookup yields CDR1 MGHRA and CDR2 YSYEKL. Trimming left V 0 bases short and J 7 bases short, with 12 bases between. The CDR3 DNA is TGCGCCAGCAGCCAAGAGGAGGGAAGGAGTGGCTACACCTTC. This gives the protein CASSQEEGRSGYTF.

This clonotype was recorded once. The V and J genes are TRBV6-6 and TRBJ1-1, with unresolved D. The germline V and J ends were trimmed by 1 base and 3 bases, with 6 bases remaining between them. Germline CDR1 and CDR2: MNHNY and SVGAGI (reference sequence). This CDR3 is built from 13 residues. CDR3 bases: TGTGCCAGCAGTTACTTGGGAGACACTGAAGCTTTCTTT. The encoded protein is CASSYLGDTEAFF.

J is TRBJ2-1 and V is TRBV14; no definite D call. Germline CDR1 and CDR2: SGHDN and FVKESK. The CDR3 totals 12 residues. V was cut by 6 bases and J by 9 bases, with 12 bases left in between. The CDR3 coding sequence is TGTGCCAGCAGTCATGCTACCATTGAGCAGTTCTTC. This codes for CASSHATIEQFF.

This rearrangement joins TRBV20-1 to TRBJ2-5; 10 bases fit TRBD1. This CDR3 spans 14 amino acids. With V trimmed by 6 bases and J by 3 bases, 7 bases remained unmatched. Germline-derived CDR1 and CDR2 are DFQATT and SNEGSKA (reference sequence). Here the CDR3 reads CSAAGQGSEETQYF. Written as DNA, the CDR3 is TGCAGTGCAGCGGGACAGGGGTCGGAAGAGACCCAGTACTTC.

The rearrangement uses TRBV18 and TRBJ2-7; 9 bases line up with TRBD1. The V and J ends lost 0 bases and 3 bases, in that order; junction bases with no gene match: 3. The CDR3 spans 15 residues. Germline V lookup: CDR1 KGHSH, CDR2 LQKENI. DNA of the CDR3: TGTGCCAGCTCACCACCGGGACAGGGCTTCTACGAGCAGTACTTC. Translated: CASSPPGQGFYEQYF.

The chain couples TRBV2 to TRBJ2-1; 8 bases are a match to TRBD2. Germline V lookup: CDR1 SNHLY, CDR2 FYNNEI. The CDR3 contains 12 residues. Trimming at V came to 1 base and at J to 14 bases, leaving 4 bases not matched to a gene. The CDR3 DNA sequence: TGTGCCAGCAGTGAAGAGGTACTAGCGGAGTTCTTC. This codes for CASSEEVLAEFF.

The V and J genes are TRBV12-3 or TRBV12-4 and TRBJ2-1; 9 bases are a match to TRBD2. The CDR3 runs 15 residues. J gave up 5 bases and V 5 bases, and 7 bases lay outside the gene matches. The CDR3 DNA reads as TGTGCCAGCAGTCAAACCTTAGCGGGGGACAATGAGCAGTTCTTC. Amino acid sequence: CASSQTLAGDNEQFF.

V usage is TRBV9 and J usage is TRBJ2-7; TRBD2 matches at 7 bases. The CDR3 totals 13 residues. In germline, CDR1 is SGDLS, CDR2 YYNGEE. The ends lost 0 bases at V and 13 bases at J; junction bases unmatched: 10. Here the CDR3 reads CASSVAPGGGRYF. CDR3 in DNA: TGTGCCAGCAGCGTAGCCCCAGGCGGGGGACGATACTTC. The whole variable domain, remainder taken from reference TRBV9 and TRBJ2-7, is DSGVTQTPKHLITATGQRVTLRCSPRSGDLSVYWYQQSLDQGLQFLIQYYNGEERAKGNILERFSAQQFPDLHSELNLSSLELGDSALYFCASSVAPGGGRYFGPGTRLTVT.

The CDR3 DNA follows: TGCGCCAGCAGCTTGCAACTCGGGGCTAGCGGAGGGGATACGCAGTATTTT. Amino acids: CASSLQLGASGGDTQYF. The J gene is TRBJ2-3, the V gene TRBV5-1; 7 bases align to TRBD2. This CDR3 comprises 17 residues. Germline V gene sequence: CDR1 SGHRS, CDR2 YFSETQ. Trimming at V came to 1 base and at J to 6 bases, leaving 14 bases not matched to a gene.

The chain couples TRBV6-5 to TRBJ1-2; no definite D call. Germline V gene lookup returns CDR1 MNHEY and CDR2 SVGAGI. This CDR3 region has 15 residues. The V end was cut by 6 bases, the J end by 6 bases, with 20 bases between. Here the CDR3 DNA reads TGTGCCAGCAGCCCCGGATTCGGCCGCTCGGATGGCTACACCTTC. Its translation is CASSPGFGRSDGYTF.

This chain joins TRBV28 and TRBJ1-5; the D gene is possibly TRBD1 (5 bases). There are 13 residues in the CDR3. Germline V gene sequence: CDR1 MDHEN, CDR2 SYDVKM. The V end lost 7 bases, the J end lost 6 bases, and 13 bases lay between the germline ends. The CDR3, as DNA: TGTGCCAGCATGAGTGGGGGGAGTCAGCCCCAGCATTTT. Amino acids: CASMSGGSQPQHF.

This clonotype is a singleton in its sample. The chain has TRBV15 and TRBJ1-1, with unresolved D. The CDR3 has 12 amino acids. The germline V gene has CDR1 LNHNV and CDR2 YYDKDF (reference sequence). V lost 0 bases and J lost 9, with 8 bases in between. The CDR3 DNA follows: TGTGCCACCAGCAGAGATTTGGGAAAAGCTTTCTTT. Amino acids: CATSRDLGKAFF.

The CDR3 is CASSQGTGLRRETQYF. The DNA of the CDR3 is TGTGCCAGCAGCCAAGGAACAGGATTACGGCGGGAGACCCAGTACTTC. The V and J genes are TRBV14 and TRBJ2-5; possibly TRBD1 for D (5 bases). V gave up 1 base and J gave up 5 bases, with 17 bases separating them. Germline CDR1 is SGHDN and CDR2 is FVKESK. This CDR3 is built from 16 residues.

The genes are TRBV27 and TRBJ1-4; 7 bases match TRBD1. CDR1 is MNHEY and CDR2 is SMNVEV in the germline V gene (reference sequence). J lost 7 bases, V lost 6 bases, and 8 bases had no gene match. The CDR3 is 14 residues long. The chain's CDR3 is CASRETGRGEKLFF. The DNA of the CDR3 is TGTGCCAGCAGGGAGACAGGGCGCGGTGAAAAACTGTTTTTT.

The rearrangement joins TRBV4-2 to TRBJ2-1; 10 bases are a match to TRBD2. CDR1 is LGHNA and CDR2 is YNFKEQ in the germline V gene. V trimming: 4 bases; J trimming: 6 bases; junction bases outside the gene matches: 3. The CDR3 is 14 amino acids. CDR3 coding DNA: TGTGCCAGCAGCCTGGGACTAGCGAGCAATGAGCAGTTCTTC. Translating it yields CASSLGLASNEQFF.

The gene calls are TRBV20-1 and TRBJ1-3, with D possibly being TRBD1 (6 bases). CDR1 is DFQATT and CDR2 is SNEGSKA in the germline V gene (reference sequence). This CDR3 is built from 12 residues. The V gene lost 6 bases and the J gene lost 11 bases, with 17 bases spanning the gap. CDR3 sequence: CSARQARTSIYF. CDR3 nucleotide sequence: TGCAGTGCAAGACAGGCTCGAACGTCCATATATTTT.

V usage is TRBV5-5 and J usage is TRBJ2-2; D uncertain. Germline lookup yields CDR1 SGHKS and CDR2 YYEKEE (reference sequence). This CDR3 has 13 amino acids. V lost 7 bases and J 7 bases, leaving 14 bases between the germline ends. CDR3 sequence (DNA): TGTGCCAGCTCCGAGGAGTGGGTCGGGGAGCTGTTTTTT. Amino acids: CASSEEWVGELFF.

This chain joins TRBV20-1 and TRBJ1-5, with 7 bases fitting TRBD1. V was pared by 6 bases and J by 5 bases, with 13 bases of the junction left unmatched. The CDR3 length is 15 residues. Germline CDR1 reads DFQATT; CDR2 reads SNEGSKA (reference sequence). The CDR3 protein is CSANLPDRQYQPQHF. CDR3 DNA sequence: TGCAGTGCAAACCTTCCGGACAGGCAATATCAGCCCCAGCATTTT.

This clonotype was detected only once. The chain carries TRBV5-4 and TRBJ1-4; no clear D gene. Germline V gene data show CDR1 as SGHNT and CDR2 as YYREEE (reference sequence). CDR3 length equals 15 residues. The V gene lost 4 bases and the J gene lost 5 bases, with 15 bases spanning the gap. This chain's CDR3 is CASSTPVDRNEKLFF. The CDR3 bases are TGTGCCAGCAGCACGCCTGTGGACCGCAATGAAAAACTGTTTTTT.

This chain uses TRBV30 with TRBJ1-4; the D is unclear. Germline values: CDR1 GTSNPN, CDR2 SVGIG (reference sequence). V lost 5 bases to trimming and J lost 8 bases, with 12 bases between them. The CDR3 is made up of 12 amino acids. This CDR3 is CAWGISGEKLFF. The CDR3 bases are TGTGCCTGGGGTATAAGTGGAGAAAAACTGTTTTTT.

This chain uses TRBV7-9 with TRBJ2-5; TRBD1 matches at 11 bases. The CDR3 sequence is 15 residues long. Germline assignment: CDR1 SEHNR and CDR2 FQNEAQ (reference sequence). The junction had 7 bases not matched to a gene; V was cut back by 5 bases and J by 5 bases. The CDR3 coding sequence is TGTGCCAGCAGCCTACGGACAGGGGGCGCGGAGACCCAGTACTTC. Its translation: CASSLRTGGAETQYF.